This T cell receptor beta chain was profiled in a study of shared clonotypes between healthy human individuals. Sequencing was performed with immunoSEQ multiplex PCR; in TCRdb, only in-frame clones are kept and a portion is missing. Counted here are a few hundred thousand clones, 97% occurring once; the ten biggest clones make up about 0.057%. Germline CDR1 reads MNHEY; CDR2 reads SMNVEV (reference sequence). CDR3 length equals 15 residues. V dropped 2 bases and J dropped 7 bases, with 18 bases sitting between them. The V call is TRBV27, the J call TRBJ2-7; D may be TRBD2 (5 bases). The clonotype comes from a woman in her twenties or thirties in good health. The sequencing input was naive CD4+ T cells sorted from blood. The sample's subset: CD45RA+ positively selected. The CDR3 protein is CASSLVGGLPEEQYF. The CDR3 coding sequence is TGTGCCAGCAGTTTAGTGGGCGGGCTACCGGAGGAGCAGTACTTC.